The source of this T cell receptor beta chain is a study of blood T cells in healthy people across ages. The study's findings and limits: A roughly linear fall in TCR beta diversity per million T cells was seen with increasing age. There was no known CMV status for donors, so expanded clonotype changes were possibly confounded.

The CDR3 runs 15 residues. Looked up from germline, CDR1 is SQVTM and CDR2 is ANQGSEA. V was shortened by 6 bases and J by 7 bases, with 23 bases between the two germline ends. The second PCR ran about 6 to 12 cycles with a sample-barcoded 5' primer and J-beta primers. Every cDNA was tagged by a template-switch adaptor with 12 random nucleotides. One entry per CDR3 protein, called by TCRdb with MiXCR from the 5' RACE reads. Of some 1,800,000 distinct CDR3 sequences in the sample, about two fifths were seen once. Approximately 9.6 milliliters of peripheral blood were drawn from each donor into EDTA-treated tubes. In its sample, this clonotype was seen a few times. Its matching antigen is unknown.

The gene calls are TRBV29-1 and TRBJ2-3; D is possibly TRBD1 or TRBD2 (5 bases each). The TCR was taken from a human donor in good health. The source material was blood. The CDR3 here is CSVEGDRQYFYTQYF. The CDR3 bases are TGCAGCGTAGAGGGAGACAGACAATACTTTTATACGCAGTATTTT.